This is a list of T cell receptor beta chains from one sample in a study of blood T cells in healthy people across ages. TCRdb recomputed calls from the 5' RACE reads with MiXCR, one row per CDR3 protein. Of about 570,000 distinct CDR3 sequences in the sample, about 26% were seen once. In addition, the sample was reused for a study of T cells of mothers and their children.

Material for sequencing was blood. All receptors come from a boy aged 2 to 10 in good health. CDR3s include the opening cysteine and the closing phenylalanine or tryptophan. A D gene is named only where the DNA matches it firmly. A clone size is listed for some rows: how often the clone was seen (once, few, many), or a class if it is expanded.

TRBV9,.,TRBJ2-5,.,CASSVGSVSGETQYF,TGTGCCAGCAGCGTAGGTTCCGTCTCCGGAGAGACCCAGTACTTC
TRBV20-1,.,TRBJ1-3,.,CSARDLGVTIYF,TGCAGTGCTAGAGATCTAGGGGTTACCATATATTTT
TRBV7-6,TRBD1,TRBJ2-1,.,CASSLALGQAEQFF,TGTGCCAGCAGCTTAGCTTTGGGACAGGCCGAGCAGTTCTTC
TRBV21-1,.,TRBJ2-5,few,CASSKGSRGRFF,TGTGCCAGCAGCAAAGGATCCAGGGGTAGGTTCTTC
TRBV2,.,TRBJ2-1,few,CASSRVGTLANEQFF,TGTGCCAGCAGCCGAGTAGGGACTCTTGCCAATGAGCAGTTCTTC
TRBV5-5,.,TRBJ1-4,.,CAGSFLTENEKLFF,TGTGCCGGCAGCTTCCTGACAGAAAATGAAAAACTGTTTTTT
TRBV24-1,TRBD2,TRBJ2-3,.,CATSLGLASTDTQYF,TGTGCCACCAGTCTCGGACTAGCTTCCACAGATACGCAGTATTTT
TRBV5-1,.,TRBJ2-5,few,CASSPRGTSQYF,TGCGCCAGCAGCCCTAGGGGGACGTCCCAGTACTTC
TRBV7-9,TRBD1,TRBJ2-5,few,CASSLVTGGQETQYF,TGTGCCAGCAGCTTAGTGACAGGGGGCCAAGAGACCCAGTACTTC
TRBV3-1,.,TRBJ2-2,.,CASSQGGLLDDTGELFF,TGTGCCAGCAGCCAGGGGGGGCTCCTCGACGACACCGGGGAGCTGTTTTTT
TRBV27,.,TRBJ2-7,.,CASSTDMGEQYF,TGTGCCAGCAGTACTGACATGGGCGAGCAGTACTTC
TRBV3-1,.,TRBJ2-7,few,CASSQNRVTSYEQYF,TGTGCCAGTAGCCAGAACAGGGTAACGTCCTACGAGCAGTACTTC
TRBV6-1,TRBD1,TRBJ2-7,few,CASSPLAQGASYEQYF,TGTGCCAGCTCTCCCTTGGCACAGGGGGCTTCCTACGAGCAGTACTTC
TRBV12-3/TRBV12-4,.,TRBJ2-1,few,CASRSVPGPPQFF,TGTGCCAGCAGGTCTGTCCCGGGACCGCCGCAGTTCTTC
TRBV2,TRBD1,TRBJ2-7,.,CASSEGGTASSYEQYF,TGTGCCAGCAGTGAAGGTGGGACAGCAAGCTCCTACGAGCAGTACTTC
TRBV2,.,TRBJ2-1,few,CASSGTDYNEQFF,TGTGCCAGCAGTGGGACGGACTACAATGAGCAGTTCTTC
TRBV20-1,TRBD2,TRBJ2-1,few,CSAKGLAGTNEQFF,TGCAGTGCAAAAGGACTAGCGGGAACCAATGAGCAGTTCTTC
TRBV7-3,TRBD2,TRBJ2-5,few,CVSSESGRKETQYF,TGTGTCAGCAGCGAAAGCGGGAGAAAAGAGACCCAGTACTTC
TRBV6-6,.,TRBJ1-2,.,CASSYDRGRSMNYTF,TGTGCCAGTAGTTACGACAGAGGGCGGAGTATGAACTACACCTTC
TRBV20-1,TRBD2,TRBJ2-1,.,CSARTSGSGSEQFF,TGCAGTGCTAGAACTAGCGGGAGTGGAAGTGAGCAGTTCTTC
TRBV4-3,TRBD1,TRBJ2-7,.,CASSQATGPYEQYF,TGCGCCAGCAGCCAAGCGACAGGGCCTTACGAGCAGTACTTC
TRBV27,TRBD1,TRBJ1-2,few,CASSLSLTGRYGYTF,TGTGCCAGCAGTTTATCGCTGACAGGGCGCTATGGCTACACCTTC
TRBV7-2,TRBD2,TRBJ2-1,many,CASSLKVAGAPYNEQFF,TGTGCCAGCAGCTTAAAGGTAGCGGGGGCCCCCTACAATGAGCAGTTCTTC
TRBV10-3,TRBD2,TRBJ2-7,few,CAISTGTSGYEQYF,TGTGCCATCAGTACCGGGACTAGCGGCTACGAGCAGTACTTC
TRBV6-2/TRBV6-3,.,TRBJ2-7,.,CASSRTGSEQYF,TGTGCCAGCAGTCGAACAGGGTCCGAGCAGTACTTC
TRBV5-1,.,TRBJ1-1,.,CASSLASGRVVTEAFF,TGCGCCAGCAGCTTGGCATCTGGCAGGGTGGTCACTGAAGCTTTCTTT
TRBV5-1,.,TRBJ2-1,.,CASSDGLVNNEQFF,TGCGCCAGCAGCGACGGATTGGTTAACAATGAGCAGTTCTTC
TRBV7-9,.,TRBJ1-2,.,CASSPTGNGYTF,TGTGCCAGCAGCCCGACAGGAAATGGCTACACCTTC
TRBV7-9,.,TRBJ2-2,many,CASSPGRWGEDTGELFF,TGTGCCAGCAGCCCCGGTCGATGGGGTGAGGACACCGGGGAGCTGTTTTTT
TRBV6-2/TRBV6-3,.,TRBJ2-4,few,CASTTGKNIQYF,TGTGCCAGCACCACTGGCAAAAACATTCAGTACTTC
TRBV6-6,.,TRBJ1-2,.,CASSSIRDGLYGYTF,TGTGCCAGCAGTTCAATCCGGGACGGCCTCTATGGCTACACCTTC
TRBV6-6,.,TRBJ1-5,.,CASSPPGFQPQHF,TGTGCCAGCAGCCCACCAGGGTTTCAGCCCCAGCATTTT
TRBV10-3,TRBD1,TRBJ1-6,.,CAIRADRGLAPLHF,TGTGCCATCAGGGCGGACAGGGGGCTTGCGCCCCTCCACTTT
TRBV7-8,TRBD1,TRBJ2-7,few,CASSALQGAYEQYF,TGTGCCAGCAGCGCACTACAGGGGGCCTACGAGCAGTACTTC
TRBV7-2,.,TRBJ1-2,.,CASSLERGLGGYTF,TGTGCCAGCAGCTTAGAGAGGGGATTAGGGGGCTACACCTTC
TRBV12-3/TRBV12-4,TRBD1,TRBJ2-3,.,CASREHRGRADTEYF,TGTGCCAGCAGAGAGCACAGGGGGCGAGCAGATACGGAGTATTTT
TRBV3-1,.,TRBJ1-2,few,CASSQDPGHGEAGYTF,TGTGCCAGCAGCCAAGATCCAGGGCATGGGGAGGCTGGCTACACCTTC
TRBV30,.,TRBJ2-5,few,CAWSRREGETQYF,TGTGCCTGGAGTAGGAGGGAAGGAGAGACCCAGTACTTC
TRBV20-1,.,TRBJ1-1,.,CSAQKVPGTTEAFF,TGCAGTGCTCAGAAGGTGCCAGGCACGACTGAAGCTTTCTTT
TRBV4-1,.,TRBJ2-5,few,CASSPSGLGTQYF,TGCGCCAGCAGCCCGTCTGGGCTTGGGACCCAGTACTTC